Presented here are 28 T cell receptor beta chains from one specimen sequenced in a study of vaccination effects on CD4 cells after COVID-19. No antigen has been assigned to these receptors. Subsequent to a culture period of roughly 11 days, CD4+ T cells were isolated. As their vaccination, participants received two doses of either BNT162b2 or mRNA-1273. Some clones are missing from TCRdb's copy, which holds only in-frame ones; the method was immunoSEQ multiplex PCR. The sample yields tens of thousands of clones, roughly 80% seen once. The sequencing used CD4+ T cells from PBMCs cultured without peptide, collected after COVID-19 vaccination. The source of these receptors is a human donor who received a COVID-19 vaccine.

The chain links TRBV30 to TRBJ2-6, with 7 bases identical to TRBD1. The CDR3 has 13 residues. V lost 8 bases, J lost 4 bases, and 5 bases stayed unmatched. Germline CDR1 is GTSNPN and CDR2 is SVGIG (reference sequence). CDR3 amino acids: CARDRRGANVLTF. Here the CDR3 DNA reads TGTGCCAGGGACAGAAGGGGGGCCAACGTCCTGACTTTC. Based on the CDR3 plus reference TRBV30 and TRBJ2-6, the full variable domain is SQTIHQWPATLVQPVGSPLSLECTVEGTSNPNLYWYRQAAGRGLQLLFYSVGIGQISSEVPQNLSASRPQDRQFILSSKKLLLSDSGFYLCARDRRGANVLTFGAGSRLTVL.

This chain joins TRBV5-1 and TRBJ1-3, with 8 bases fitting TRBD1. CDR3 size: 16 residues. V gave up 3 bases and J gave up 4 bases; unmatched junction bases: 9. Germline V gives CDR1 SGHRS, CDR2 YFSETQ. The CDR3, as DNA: TGCGCCAGCAGCTACACCACAGGGGGTACAGGAAACACCATATATTTT. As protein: CASSYTTGGTGNTIYF.

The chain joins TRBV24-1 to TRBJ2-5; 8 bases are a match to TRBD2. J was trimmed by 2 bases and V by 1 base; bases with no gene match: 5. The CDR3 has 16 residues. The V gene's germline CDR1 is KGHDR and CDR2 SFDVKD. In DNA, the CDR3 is TGTGCCACCAGTGATTTCCCAGGCGGGGGGCAAGAGACCCAGTACTTC. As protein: CATSDFPGGGQETQYF.

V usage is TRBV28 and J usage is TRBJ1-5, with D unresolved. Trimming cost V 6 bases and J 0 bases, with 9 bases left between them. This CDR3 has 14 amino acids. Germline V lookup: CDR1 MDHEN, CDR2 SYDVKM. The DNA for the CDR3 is TGTGCCAGCAGCCAACACAATAGCAATCAGCCCCAGCATTTT. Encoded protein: CASSQHNSNQPQHF. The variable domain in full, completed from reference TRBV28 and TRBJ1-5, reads DVKVTQSSRYLVKRTGEKVFLECVQDMDHENMFWYRQDPGLGLRLIYFSYDVKMKEKGDIPEGYSVSREKKERFSLILESASTNQTSMYLCASSQHNSNQPQHFGDGTRLSIL.

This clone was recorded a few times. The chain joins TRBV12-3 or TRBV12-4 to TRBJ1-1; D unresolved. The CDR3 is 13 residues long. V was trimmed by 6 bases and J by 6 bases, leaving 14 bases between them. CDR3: CASRSRRGSEAFF. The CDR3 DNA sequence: TGTGCCAGCAGGTCCCGACGGGGATCTGAAGCTTTCTTT.

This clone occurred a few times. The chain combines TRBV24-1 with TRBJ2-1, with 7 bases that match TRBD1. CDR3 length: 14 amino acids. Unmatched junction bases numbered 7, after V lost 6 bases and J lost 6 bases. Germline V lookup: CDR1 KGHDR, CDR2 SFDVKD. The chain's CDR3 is CATSSGQVGNEQFF. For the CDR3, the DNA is TGTGCCACCAGTAGCGGACAGGTGGGCAATGAGCAGTTCTTC.

The CDR3 reads CASSSDPGQYNSPLHF. The DNA for the CDR3 is TGTGCCAGCAGTTCCGACCCGGGACAGTACAATTCACCCCTCCACTTT. This rearrangement joins TRBV6-2 or TRBV6-3 to TRBJ1-6; the match to TRBD1 covers 7 bases. The CDR3 sequence is 16 residues long. With 4 bases clipped from V and 7 bases from J, the junction kept 10 bases outside the gene matches. Germline CDR1 reads MNHEY; CDR2 reads SVGEGT.

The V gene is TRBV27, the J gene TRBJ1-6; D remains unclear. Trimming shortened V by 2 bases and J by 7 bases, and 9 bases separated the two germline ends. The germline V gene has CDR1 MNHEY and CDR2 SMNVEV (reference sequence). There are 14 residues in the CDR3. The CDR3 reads CASSLRMFNSPLHF. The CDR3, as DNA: TGTGCCAGCAGTTTAAGGATGTTCAATTCACCCCTCCACTTT.

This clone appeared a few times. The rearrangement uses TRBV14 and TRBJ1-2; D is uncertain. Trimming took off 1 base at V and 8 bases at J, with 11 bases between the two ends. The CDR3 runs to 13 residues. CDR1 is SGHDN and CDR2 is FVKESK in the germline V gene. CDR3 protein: CASSQALTGGYTF. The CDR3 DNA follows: TGTGCCAGCAGCCAAGCCTTGACGGGGGGCTACACCTTC. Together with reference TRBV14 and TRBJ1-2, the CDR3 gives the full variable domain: EAGVTQFPSHSVIEKGQTVTLRCDPISGHDNLYWYRRVMGKEIKFLLHFVKESKQDESGMPNNRFLAERTGGTYSTLKVQPAELEDSGVYFCASSQALTGGYTFGSGTRLTVV.

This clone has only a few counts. The CDR3 reads CASSEIIQEIPGELFF. The CDR3 DNA sequence: TGCGCCAGCAGCGAGATAATACAGGAGATCCCCGGGGAGCTGTTTTTT. V and J are TRBV5-1 and TRBJ2-2; D might be TRBD1 (5 bases). Trimming shortened V by 4 bases and J by 6 bases, and 19 bases separated the two germline ends. The germline V gene encodes CDR1 SGHRS and CDR2 YFSETQ. This CDR3 is built from 16 residues.

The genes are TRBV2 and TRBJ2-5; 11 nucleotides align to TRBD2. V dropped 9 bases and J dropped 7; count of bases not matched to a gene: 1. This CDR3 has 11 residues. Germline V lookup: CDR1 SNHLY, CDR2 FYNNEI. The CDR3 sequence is CARGTSGTQYF. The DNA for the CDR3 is TGTGCCAGGGGGACTAGCGGGACCCAGTACTTC.

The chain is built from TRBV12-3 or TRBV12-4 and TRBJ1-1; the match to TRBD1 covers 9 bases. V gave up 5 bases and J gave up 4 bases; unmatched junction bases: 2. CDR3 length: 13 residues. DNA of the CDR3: TGTGCCAGCAGTCGGGACAGGGCCACTGAAGCTTTCTTT. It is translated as CASSRDRATEAFF.

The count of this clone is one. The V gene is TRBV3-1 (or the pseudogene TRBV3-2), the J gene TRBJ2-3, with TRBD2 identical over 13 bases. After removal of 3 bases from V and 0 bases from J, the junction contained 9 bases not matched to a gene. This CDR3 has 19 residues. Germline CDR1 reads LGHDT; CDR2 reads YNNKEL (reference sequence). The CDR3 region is CASSQYLTSGGSSTDTQYF. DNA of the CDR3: TGTGCCAGCAGCCAGTATTTGACTAGCGGGGGGTCTAGCACAGATACGCAGTATTTT.

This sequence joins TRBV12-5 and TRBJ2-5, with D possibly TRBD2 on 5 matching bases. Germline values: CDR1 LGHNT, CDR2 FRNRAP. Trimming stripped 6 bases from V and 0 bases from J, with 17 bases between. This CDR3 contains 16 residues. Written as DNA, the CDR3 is TGTGCTAGTGGGACCGGACTGAATGAGTACCAAGAGACCCAGTACTTC. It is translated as CASGTGLNEYQETQYF.

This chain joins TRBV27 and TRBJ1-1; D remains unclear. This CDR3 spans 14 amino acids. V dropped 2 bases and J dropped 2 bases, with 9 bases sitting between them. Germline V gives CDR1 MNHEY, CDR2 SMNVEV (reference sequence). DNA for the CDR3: TGTGCCAGCAGTTTAAGACATTTTAACACTGAAGCTTTCTTT. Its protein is CASSLRHFNTEAFF.

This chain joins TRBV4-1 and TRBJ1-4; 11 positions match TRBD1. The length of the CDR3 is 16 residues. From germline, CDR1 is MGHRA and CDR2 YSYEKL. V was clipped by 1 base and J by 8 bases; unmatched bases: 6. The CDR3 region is CASSQGDRGRTEKLFF. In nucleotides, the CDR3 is TGCGCCAGCAGCCAAGGGGACAGGGGGAGAACGGAAAAACTGTTTTTT.

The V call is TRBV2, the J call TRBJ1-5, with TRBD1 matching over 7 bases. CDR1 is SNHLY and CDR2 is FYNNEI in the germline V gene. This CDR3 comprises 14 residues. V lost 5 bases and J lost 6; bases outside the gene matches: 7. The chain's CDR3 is CASSPGQNGQPQHF. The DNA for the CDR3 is TGTGCCAGCAGTCCGGGACAGAATGGTCAGCCCCAGCATTTT. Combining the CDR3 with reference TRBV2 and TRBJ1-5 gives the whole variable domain EPEVTQTPSHQVTQMGQEVILRCVPISNHLYFYWYRQILGQKVEFLVSFYNNEISEKSEIFDDQFSVERPDGSNFTLKIRSTKLEDSAMYFCASSPGQNGQPQHFGDGTRLSIL.

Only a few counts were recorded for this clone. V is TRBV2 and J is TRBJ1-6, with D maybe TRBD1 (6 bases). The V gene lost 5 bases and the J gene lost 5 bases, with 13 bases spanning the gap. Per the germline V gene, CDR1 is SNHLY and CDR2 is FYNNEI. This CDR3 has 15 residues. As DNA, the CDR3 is TGTGCCAGCAGTTTACAGGGCCCTAATAATTCACCCCTCCACTTT. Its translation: CASSLQGPNNSPLHF.

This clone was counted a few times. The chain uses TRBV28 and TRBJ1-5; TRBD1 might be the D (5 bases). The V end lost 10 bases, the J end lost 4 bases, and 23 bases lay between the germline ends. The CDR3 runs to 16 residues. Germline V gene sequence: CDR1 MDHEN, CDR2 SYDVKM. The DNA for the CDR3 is TGTGCCACCACCCCCGGGGGGTCTAATGGTAATCAGCCCCAGCATTTT. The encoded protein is CATTPGGSNGNQPQHF.

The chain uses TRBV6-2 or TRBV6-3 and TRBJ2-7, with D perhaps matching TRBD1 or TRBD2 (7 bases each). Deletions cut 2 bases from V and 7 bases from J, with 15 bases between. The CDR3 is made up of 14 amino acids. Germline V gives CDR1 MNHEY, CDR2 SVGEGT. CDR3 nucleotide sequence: TGTGCCAGCAGTTACAATGCAGGGGGGGAAGAGCAGTACGTC. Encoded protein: CASSYNAGGEEQYV.

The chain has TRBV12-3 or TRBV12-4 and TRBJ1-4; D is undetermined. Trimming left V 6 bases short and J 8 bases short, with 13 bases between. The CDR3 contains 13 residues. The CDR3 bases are TGTGCCAGCAGCCGCAATGAGTGGGAAAAACTGTTTTTT. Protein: CASSRNEWEKLFF.

The CDR3 here is CASRLNSGASYGYTF. DNA for the CDR3: TGCGCCAGCCGCCTGAATTCGGGGGCTAGCTATGGCTACACCTTC. J is TRBJ1-2 and V is TRBV5-1; the D gene is possibly TRBD1 (6 bases). The ends were cut back, 7 bases at V and 4 bases at J, with 20 bases in the middle. The CDR3 contains 15 residues. CDR1 and CDR2 from the germline V gene are SGHRS and YFSETQ.

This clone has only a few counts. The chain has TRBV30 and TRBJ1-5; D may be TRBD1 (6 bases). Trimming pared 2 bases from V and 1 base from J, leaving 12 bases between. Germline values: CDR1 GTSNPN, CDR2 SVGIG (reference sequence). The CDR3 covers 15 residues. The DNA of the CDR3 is TGTGCCTGGAGTATCGGCAGGGGCAGCAATCAGCCCCAGCATTTT. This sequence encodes CAWSIGRGSNQPQHF.

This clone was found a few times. CDR3 protein: CATSDPGGLNTGELFF. As DNA, the CDR3 is TGTGCCACCAGTGATCCCGGGGGGCTGAACACCGGGGAGCTGTTTTTT. The chain links TRBV24-1 to TRBJ2-2; D perhaps matches TRBD2 (7 bases). There are 16 residues in the CDR3. V was clipped by 3 bases and J by 1 base, with 11 bases between them. Germline lookup yields CDR1 KGHDR and CDR2 SFDVKD.

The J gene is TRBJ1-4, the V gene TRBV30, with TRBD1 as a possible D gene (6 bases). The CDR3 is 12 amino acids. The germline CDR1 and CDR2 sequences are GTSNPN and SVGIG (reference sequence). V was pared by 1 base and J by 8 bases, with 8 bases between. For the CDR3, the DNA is TGTGCCTGGAGTGCGACAGGCGAAAAACTGTTTTTT. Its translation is CAWSATGEKLFF.

The CDR3 loop reads CASSQGQGLLEKLFF. The CDR3 nucleotides are TGTGCCAGCAGCCAGGGACAGGGGCTTTTGGAAAAACTGTTTTTT. The gene calls are TRBV3-1 (or the pseudogene TRBV3-2) and TRBJ1-4; 10 nucleotides agree with TRBD1. The germline V gene has CDR1 LGHDT and CDR2 YNNKEL (reference sequence). This CDR3 spans 15 amino acids. The V and J ends lost 3 bases and 8 bases, in that order; junction bases with no gene match: 6.

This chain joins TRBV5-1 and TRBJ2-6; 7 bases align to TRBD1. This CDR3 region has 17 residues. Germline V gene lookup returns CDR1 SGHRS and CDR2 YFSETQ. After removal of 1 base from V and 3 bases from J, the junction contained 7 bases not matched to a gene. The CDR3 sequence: CASSLRDSQHGANVLTF. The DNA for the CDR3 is TGCGCCAGCAGCTTGAGGGACAGCCAACATGGGGCCAACGTCCTGACTTTC.

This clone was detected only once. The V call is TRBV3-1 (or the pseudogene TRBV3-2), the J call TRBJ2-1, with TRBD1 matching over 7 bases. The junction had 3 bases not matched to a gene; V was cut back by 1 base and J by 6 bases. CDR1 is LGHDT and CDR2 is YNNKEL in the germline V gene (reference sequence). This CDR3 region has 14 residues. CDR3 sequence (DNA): TGTGCCAGCAGCCAAGCGGCAGGGGGCAATGAGCAGTTCTTC. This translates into CASSQAAGGNEQFF.